This TCR beta chain was found in a study of blood T cell repertoires in COVID-19. Overall study context: There were acute and convalescent COVID-19 samples, and they came from the United States, Italy and Spain. T cells, B-cell-depleted T cells, or PBMCs provided the cDNA or gDNA that served as material.

V trimming: 4 bases; J trimming: 2 bases; junction bases outside the gene matches: 7. The germline V gene encodes CDR1 SGHRS and CDR2 YFSETQ. The CDR3 sequence is 15 residues long. This clone was recorded once. TCRdb's table, derived via immunoSEQ multiplex PCR, lists solely in-frame clones and lacks some. The profile shows 20,000 to 25,000 clones, about 88% of them singletons. Sequenced sample: peripheral blood. The sequence was collected from a human donor in a cohort sampled during active COVID-19. The donor label of this sample is uncertain. The chain carries TRBV5-1 and TRBJ2-7; 9 bases map to TRBD2. Written as DNA, the CDR3 is TGCGCCAGCAGCCCGGGACTAGCAGACCCCTACGAGCAGTACTTC. Amino acid sequence: CASSPGLADPYEQYF.